This TCR beta chain was profiled in a study of T cells in Graves' hyperthyroidism and ophthalmopathy (dated by TCRdb to between 2018 and 2021). Describing the broader study: Peripheral blood samples were taken at the time of initial diagnosis, prior to any treatment. A discovery cohort of roughly 96 patients, approximately 45 with Graves' ophthalmopathy and about 58 with stable Graves' hyperthyroidism, was used to find distinguishing TCR V-J signatures. Prospective prediction of ophthalmopathy was tested in an independent validation cohort of 18 to 20 hyperthyroidism patients and 17 patients who later progressed to ophthalmopathy. The roughly 94 discovery patients were randomly divided into training and test sets at a 7:3 ratio. The study also compared thyroid tissue and blood T-cell repertoires from over 5 Graves' hyperthyroidism patients. Once sampling was done, hyperthyroidism patients were given methimazole at a starting dose of 30 mg daily, whereas ophthalmopathy patients were given high-dose intravenous methylprednisolone. The paper reports TCR Vbeta CDR3 sequencing of approximately 130 peripheral blood samples: approximately 43 ophthalmopathy, under 80 hyperthyroidism and approximately 17 progressor patients. Overall study outcomes, separate from this receptor: Most expanded thyroid clonotypes (frequency above 0.001) were also detected in blood, a finding suggesting that blood repertoires may reflect thyroid immune responses. No statistical method was used to set the sample size in advance, and investigators knew the group allocation. A model built on a 13 V-J signature distinguished ophthalmopathy from stable hyperthyroidism, reaching 85% to 90% sensitivity and about 81% specificity in cross-validation and 80%/75% in testing. In validation, the model predicted progression to ophthalmopathy a median of around 6.5 months before onset, with over 60% sensitivity and 72.22% specificity.

TCR beta CDR3 regions were amplified from RNA transcripts. The first round of RT-PCR for the TCR CDR3 was performed with the HTBI primer set and the Qiagen OneStep RT-PCR kit. Libraries were constructed in a second round of multiplex PCR, after which size selection and purification were performed. Paired-end sequencing of the libraries was performed with 100 bp reads on an Illumina HiSeq2000. As for how the authors treated the data: Raw data were processed with SOAPnuke, discarding reads with adapters, uncalled bases, mean Phred below 15, or no exact constant-primer or identifier match. COPE v1.2.5 was used to merge high-quality paired reads, and clonotypes were defined as unique nucleotide sequences. MiTCR v1.1 was used to align the clonotypes against IMGT TRBV, TRBD and TRBJ reference segments. The analysis was restricted to V-J combinations with a frequency above 0.0001, which together covered around 99% of the repertoires. The TCS score was defined as the ratio of F50 (clonal expansion) to E x V (chaos), calculated using BLOSUM62-based TCRdist between CDR3 peptides within each V-J. Welch's t-statistics and random forest reduced just over 500 V-J features to 13, which were used in a naive Bayes classifier (R e1071). TCRdb reprocessed the public reads (quality trimming at Q25 with fastp, clone calling with MiXCR) and kept in-frame beta chains. Rows are combined by CDR3 protein, so each entry shows the most common genes and DNA. The V and J calls, along with clone size, are taken from TCRdb and not from the paper's own processing. A total of 400,000 or so distinct CDR3 sequences appear in this sample, about 14% of them only once. The top ten constitute about 18% of the sample.

Ophthalmopathy patients had moderately to severely active disease, with a Clinical Activity Score of 3 or more, a NOSPECS grade of 4 or more, and a disease duration of less than 3 months. The study excluded patients with uncontrolled infections, other autoimmune diseases, pregnancy or lactation. Diagnoses relied on clinical symptoms, serum thyroxine and TRAb, thyroid ultrasound and orbital computed tomography. PBMCs were separated from under 12 ml of fresh peripheral blood using Ficoll-Paque density gradient centrifugation. Total RNA was extracted using Trizol reagent, and RNA quality was assessed on an Agilent 2100 Bioanalyzer. Note on this clonotype: This receptor's antigen is unknown. No base-level quality is on record; no much larger clone is a single base apart.

Sample: blood. The receptor was isolated from a woman aged 25 to 39 with Graves' ophthalmopathy.

The DNA sequence reads TGTGCCAGCAGCCAAGATGGAGTAGGGTTCCATGGCTACACCTTC. It translates as CASSQDGVGFHGYTF. Recombination joined TRBV14 with TRBJ1-2, with no D gene named confidently. V is reduced by 0 bases and J by 6 bases, leaving a spacing of 14 bases between them. CDR1 and CDR2 were assigned from the germline V gene as SGHDN and FVKESK. CDR3 length: 15 amino acids, cysteine to phenylalanine. The only DNA kept is the CDR3, 45 bases in frame from the first base.